This record looks at one T cell receptor beta chain sequence and its context. Its specificity is unknown. This sample was included in a study of CD8 T cells in ankylosing spondylitis. Study findings and constraints: Blood of patients with ankylosing spondylitis appeared to be characterized by a TCR beta motif of eight highly homologous variants. The study looked at matched synovial fluid samples from ankylosing spondylitis patients. Disease-linked clones were reported to be significantly enriched there. Before this, some motif variants had been reported in reactive arthritis synovial fluid and blood. A CD8+ phenotype characterized the disease-linked clones, which were relatively rare in peripheral blood.

The CDR3 is made up of 15 amino acids. CDR1 SEHNR and CDR2 FQNEAQ come from the germline V gene (reference sequence). Trimming took 0 bases from V and 8 from J, leaving 13 bases between them. For TCR beta, libraries came from quantitative 5'-RACE with molecular barcodes. TCRdb passed the 5' RACE reads through MiXCR, listing each CDR3 protein once. The repertoire holds approximately 500,000 distinct CDR3 sequences, with 9.5% to 15% as singletons. The rearrangement uses TRBV7-9 and TRBJ1-4; D unclear. Source material: blood, either unsorted or a sorted T cell fraction (not recorded which). The receptor's source is a male donor with ankylosing spondylitis. The chain's CDR3 is CASSLAGTSGEKLFF. CDR3 sequence (DNA): TGTGCCAGCAGCTTAGCGGGCACCAGCGGGGAAAAACTGTTTTTT. Drawing the rest from reference TRBV7-9 and TRBJ1-4, the complete variable domain is DTGVSQNPRHKITKRGQNVTFRCDPISEHNRLYWYRQTLGQGPEFLTYFQNEAQLEKSRLLSDRFSAERPKGSFSTLEIQRTEQGDSAMYLCASSLAGTSGEKLFFGSGTQLSVL.